This T cell receptor beta chain was retrieved from a study of CD8 T cells in ankylosing spondylitis. For TCR beta, libraries came from quantitative 5'-RACE with molecular barcodes. Using its own MiXCR run on the 5' RACE reads, TCRdb lists one record per CDR3 protein. The data hold about 39,000 distinct CDR3 sequences, with roughly 3.1% observed a single time. The table lists this clonotype with many counts. Its target is not known. General study findings and limits: Characteristic, it appeared, of ankylosing spondylitis blood was a TCR beta motif of several highly homologous variants. Clones tied to disease were said to be significantly enriched in matched ankylosing spondylitis synovial fluid.

The clonotype was recovered from a male donor with ankylosing spondylitis or in good health (not recorded which). Sequencing input: blood, either unsorted or a sorted T cell fraction (not recorded which).

The CDR3 region has the DNA TGTGCCAGCAGCGAGGGGGGGCCCTTCACATATTCACCCCTCCACTTT. Its translation is CASSEGGPFTYSPLHF. This chain links TRBV9 with TRBJ1-6; D may be TRBD1 (6 bases). V was trimmed by 3 bases and J by 8 bases, leaving 18 bases between them. The CDR3 consists of 16 residues. CDR1 and CDR2 from the germline V gene are SGDLS and YYNGEE.